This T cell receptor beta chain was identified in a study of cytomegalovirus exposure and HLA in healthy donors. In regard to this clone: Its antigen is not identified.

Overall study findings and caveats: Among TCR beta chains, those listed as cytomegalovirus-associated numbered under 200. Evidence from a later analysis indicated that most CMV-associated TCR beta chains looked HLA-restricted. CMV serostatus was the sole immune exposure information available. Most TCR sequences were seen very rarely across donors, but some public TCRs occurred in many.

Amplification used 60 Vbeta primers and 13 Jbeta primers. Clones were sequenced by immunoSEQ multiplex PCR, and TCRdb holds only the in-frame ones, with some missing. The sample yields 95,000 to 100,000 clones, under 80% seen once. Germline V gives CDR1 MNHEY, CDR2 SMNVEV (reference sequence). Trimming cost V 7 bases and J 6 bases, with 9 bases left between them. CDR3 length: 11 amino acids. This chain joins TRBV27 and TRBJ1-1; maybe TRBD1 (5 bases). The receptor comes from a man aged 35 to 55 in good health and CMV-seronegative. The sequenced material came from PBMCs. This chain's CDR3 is CASTRGAEAFF. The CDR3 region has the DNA TGTGCCAGCACCCGGGGGGCTGAAGCTTTCTTT.